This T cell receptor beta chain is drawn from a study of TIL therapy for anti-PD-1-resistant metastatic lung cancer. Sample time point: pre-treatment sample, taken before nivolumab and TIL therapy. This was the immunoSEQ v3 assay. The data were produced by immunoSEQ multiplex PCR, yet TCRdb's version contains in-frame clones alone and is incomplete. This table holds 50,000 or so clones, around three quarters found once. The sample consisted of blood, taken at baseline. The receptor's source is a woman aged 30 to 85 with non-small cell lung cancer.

CDR3 amino acids: CAISGRTSGKETQYF. For the CDR3, the DNA is TGTGCCATCAGTGGACGAACTAGCGGGAAAGAGACCCAGTACTTC. This chain connects TRBV10-3 to TRBJ2-5; 10 positions match TRBD2. The CDR3 covers 15 residues. V lost 4 bases and J lost 3; bases outside the gene matches: 5. CDR1 and CDR2 (germline): ENHRY, SYGVKD.